This is a list of T cell receptor beta chains from one sample in a study of T cell responses to AZD1222 COVID-19 vaccine. The table came from immunoSEQ multiplex PCR; TCRdb's copy has only in-frame clones and leaves some out. The table lists under 110,000 clones, more than 75% of them singletons. The input for sequencing was peripheral blood, taken 28 days after the second AZD1222 dose. These receptors originate from an adult who received the AZD1222 COVID-19 vaccine. The CDR3 runs from the conserved cysteine through the conserved F or W. The D gene is left open where the match is weak. Rows give clone size only sometimes, using once, few, many, or a class for an expanded clone.

>TRBV5-6|NA|TRBJ2-5|NA
CASSLTRGSQETQYF
TGTGCCAGCAGCTTAACTCGGGGCAGCCAAGAGACCCAGTACTTC
>TRBV19|NA|TRBJ2-3|NA
CATSRADTQYF
TGTGCCACCTCCAGGGCAGATACGCAGTATTTT
>TRBV19|NA|TRBJ1-1|TRBD1
CASSTPGGSEAFF
TGTGCCAGTAGTACCCCAGGGGGCTCTGAAGCTTTCTTT
>TRBV5-1|NA|TRBJ2-3|TRBD2
CASSETSGVTDTQYF
TGCGCCAGCAGCGAGACTAGCGGGGTTACAGATACGCAGTATTTT
>TRBV28|NA|TRBJ2-1|TRBD2
CASIVAGLAVPSSYNEQFF
TGTGCCAGCATAGTGGCGGGACTAGCGGTACCGAGCTCCTACAATGAGCAGTTCTTC
>TRBV10-3|NA|TRBJ1-1|NA
CASSKSLQQPNTEAFF
TGTGCCTCCTCAAAGTCTTTACAGCAGCCTAACACTGAAGCTTTCTTT
>TRBV27|NA|TRBJ2-6|TRBD2
CASTRGVPGANVLTF
TGTGCCAGCACCCGGGGGGTCCCTGGGGCCAACGTCCTGACTTTC
>TRBV27|NA|TRBJ2-1|TRBD2
CASGLAGGPYNEQFF
TGTGCCAGCGGTCTAGCGGGAGGGCCCTACAATGAGCAGTTCTTC
>TRBV7-3|NA|TRBJ2-1|TRBD2
CASSLTSGGWNEQFF
TGTGCCAGCAGCTTAACTAGCGGGGGTTGGAATGAGCAGTTCTTC
>TRBV12-3/TRBV12-4|NA|TRBJ1-1|TRBD1
CASSPQGGPGAFF
TGTGCCAGCAGTCCTCAGGGGGGACCCGGAGCTTTCTTT
>TRBV7-2|NA|TRBJ2-1|TRBD2
CASSLAGGIYNEQFF
TGTGCCAGCAGCTTGGCGGGAGGTATCTACAATGAGCAGTTCTTC
>TRBV9|few|TRBJ1-1|NA
CASSVVGSPTAFF
TGTGCCAGCAGCGTAGTGGGCAGCCCAACAGCTTTCTTT
>TRBV27|NA|TRBJ2-3|TRBD1
CASSLAGPGGRADTQYF
TGTGCCAGCAGCCTGGCTGGACCAGGGGGCAGAGCAGATACGCAGTATTTT
>TRBV18|NA|TRBJ2-1|NA
CASSDPRQFSVNEQFF
TGTGCCAGCTCAGACCCAAGACAATTCTCGGTCAATGAGCAGTTCTTC
>TRBV18|once|TRBJ1-2|NA
CASSPGLGADGYTF
TGTGCCAGCTCACCAGGGCTGGGGGCGGATGGCTACACCTTC
>TRBV28|NA|TRBJ1-2|NA
CASSLENYGYTF
TGTGCCAGCAGTTTAGAGAACTATGGCTACACCTTC
>TRBV5-1|NA|TRBJ2-5|TRBD1
CASSLLGTGGLLKSETQYF
TGCGCCAGCAGCTTGCTTGGGACAGGCGGGCTCCTCAAAAGTGAGACCCAGTACTTC
>TRBV27|NA|TRBJ1-5|NA
CASSLQGSNQPQHF
TGTGCCAGCAGCCTACAGGGAAGCAATCAGCCCCAGCATTTT
>TRBV7-9|NA|TRBJ1-2|NA
CASSPRQGNYGYTF
TGTGCCAGCAGCCCCAGGCAGGGGAACTATGGCTACACCTTC
>TRBV21-1|NA|TRBJ1-6|NA
CASSKDGGSPLKSLHF
TGTGCCAGCAGCAAAGACGGCGGCAGCCCCTTGAAATCCCTCCACTTT
>TRBV4-2|NA|TRBJ2-4|TRBD1
CASRRGTTGGEAAKNIQYF
TGTGCCAGCAGGCGGGGCACGACAGGGGGGGAGGCGGCCAAAAACATTCAGTACTTC
>TRBV2|NA|TRBJ1-1|NA
CASSRRGNTEAFF
TGTGCCAGCTCCCGGAGAGGGAACACTGAAGCTTTCTTT
>TRBV19|NA|TRBJ1-3|NA
CASSIDLGYSGNTIYF
TGTGCCAGTAGTATAGATCTGGGGTACTCTGGAAACACCATATATTTT
>TRBV5-3|once|TRBJ1-5|NA
CAWKLGTVQTARQPQHF
TGTGCCTGGAAGCTTGGAACGGTCCAGACAGCCCGCCAGCCCCAGCATTTT
>TRBV7-3|NA|TRBJ2-4|TRBD1
CASSSPNRGAKNIQYF
TGTGCCAGCAGCTCACCCAACAGGGGAGCCAAAAACATTCAGTACTTC
>TRBV5-1|NA|TRBJ1-5|TRBD1
CASSFGTGNQPQHF
TGCGCCAGCAGCTTCGGGACAGGGAATCAGCCCCAGCATTTT
>TRBV3-1/TRBV3-2|NA|TRBJ1-5|TRBD1
CASSQGRRGRYQPQHF
TGTGCCAGCAGCCAGGGAAGAAGGGGGCGTTATCAGCCCCAGCATTTT
>TRBV28|NA|TRBJ1-4|NA
CASSSQGQEDEKLFF
TGTGCCAGCAGTTCCCAGGGGCAGGAGGATGAAAAACTGTTTTTT
>TRBV19|NA|TRBJ2-3|TRBD2
CASSLRLGGARTDTQYF
TGTGCCAGTAGTCTCCGCCTGGGAGGGGCACGCACAGATACGCAGTATTTT
>TRBV11-2|NA|TRBJ2-1|TRBD2
CASSRGLAAIYNEQFF
TGTGCCAGCAGCCGGGGACTAGCGGCTATTTACAATGAGCAGTTCTTC
>TRBV5-1|NA|TRBJ2-1|NA
CASGRATANEQFF
TGCGCCAGTGGTCGGGCTACGGCCAATGAGCAGTTCTTC
>TRBV29-1|NA|TRBJ1-4|TRBD1
CSVQTGRATNEKLFF
TGCAGCGTTCAGACAGGGAGGGCAACTAATGAAAAACTGTTTTTT
>TRBV2|once|TRBJ2-5|TRBD1
CASSEVTGGETQYF
TGTGCCAGCAGTGAAGTCACAGGGGGCGAGACCCAGTACTTC
>TRBV27|NA|TRBJ1-2|TRBD1
CASSPGQGNYGYTF
TGTGCCAGCAGCCCTGGACAGGGGAACTATGGCTACACCTTC
>TRBV30|NA|TRBJ1-6|NA
CAWSVPWPVGITPLHF
TGTGCCTGGAGTGTACCTTGGCCGGTGGGGATTACACCCCTCCACTTT
>TRBV5-1|once|TRBJ1-1|NA
CASSFQASSNTEAFF
TGCGCCAGCAGCTTTCAGGCATCATCGAACACTGAAGCTTTCTTT
>TRBV6-1|NA|TRBJ2-3|NA
CASSERELGTDTQYF
TGTGCCAGCAGTGAGCGGGAATTAGGCACAGATACGCAGTATTTT
>TRBV11-2|NA|TRBJ2-7|TRBD2
CASGIIAGGREQYF
TGTGCCTCCGGAATAATAGCGGGGGGGAGAGAGCAGTACTTC
>TRBV5-1|NA|TRBJ1-2|NA
CASSPSIQGSGGYTF
TGCGCCAGCAGCCCCTCAATACAGGGATCGGGTGGCTACACCTTC
>TRBV7-9|NA|TRBJ2-3|TRBD2
CASKGLAGGGTDTQYF
TGTGCCAGCAAGGGACTAGCGGGGGGGGGCACAGATACGCAGTATTTT
>TRBV6-2/TRBV6-3|NA|TRBJ2-7|TRBD2
CASSYAGGLKVYEQYF
TGTGCCAGCAGTTACGCGGGAGGGTTGAAGGTCTACGAGCAGTACTTC
>TRBV5-1|NA|TRBJ2-1|TRBD1
CASSPRRDRPRGEQFF
TGCGCCAGCAGCCCCCGGCGGGACAGGCCCCGTGGTGAGCAGTTCTTC
>TRBV28|NA|TRBJ2-2|TRBD2
CASSTSAENTGELFF
TGTGCCAGCAGTACTAGCGCCGAGAACACCGGGGAGCTGTTTTTT
>TRBV27|NA|TRBJ1-5|NA
CASADSNQPQHF
TGTGCCTCCGCCGATAGCAATCAGCCCCAGCATTTT
>TRBV5-1|NA|TRBJ1-1|TRBD1
CASSPGQGAVNTEAFF
TGCGCCAGCAGCCCCGGACAGGGGGCGGTGAACACTGAAGCTTTCTTT
>TRBV9|NA|TRBJ2-7|TRBD2
CASSPPGGFYEQYF
TGTGCCAGCAGCCCCCCGGGGGGGTTTTACGAGCAGTACTTC